Below, one T cell receptor (beta chain) is given with its context. Its antigen is unknown. The data were produced by immunoSEQ multiplex PCR, yet TCRdb's version contains in-frame clones alone and is incomplete. The table includes about 100,000 clones, about 87% detected once. The V gene's germline CDR1 is SNHLY and CDR2 FYNNEI. V lost 6 bases, J lost 5 bases, and 6 bases stayed unmatched. The CDR3 has 13 residues. These data come from a study of T cell responses to AZD1222 COVID-19 vaccine. Whole-study context: Pooled samples include second doses given at about 4 or 12 weeks.

General study results and limits: CD4 TCRs covered the whole spike, strongest at regions 160-218 and 743-854. Females made up more of the donors, who were largely white British, and clonal diversity may have come out too low. Per reports, nearly half of all spike-specific TCRs target regions that are unmutated in variants.

The receptor was isolated from an adult in good health. J is TRBJ2-5 and V is TRBV2; 7 nucleotides agree with TRBD1. The sequenced sample was peripheral blood, obtained on day 0 of AZD1222 vaccination. CDR3 DNA: TGTGCCAGCAGCTACGACAGGGACGAGACCCAGTACTTC. Amino acids: CASSYDRDETQYF. Together with reference TRBV2 and TRBJ2-5, the CDR3 gives the full variable domain: EPEVTQTPSHQVTQMGQEVILRCVPISNHLYFYWYRQILGQKVEFLVSFYNNEISEKSEIFDDQFSVERPDGSNFTLKIRSTKLEDSAMYFCASSYDRDETQYFGPGTRLLVL.